The clone carrying this T cell receptor (beta chain) showed up just a few times. What it binds is unknown. It was with a sample-barcoded 5' primer and a J-beta primer mix that a second PCR of roughly 7 to 12 cycles was run. Every individual sample yielded 2.5 million or more paired-end reads (each containing CDR3). TCRdb reprocessed the 5' RACE reads via MiXCR and lists one record per CDR3 protein. Counted here are hundreds of thousands of distinct CDR3 sequences, 58% occurring once; the ten biggest clones make up 20% to 25%. This sample was included in a study of blood T cells in healthy people across ages. Trimming took 5 bases from V and 2 from J; bases not matched to a gene: 8. The CDR3 has 18 residues. Study-wide points: It was found that TCR beta diversity correlated strongly with the percentage of naive T cells.

The sequencing input was blood. The receptor was derived from a man between 25 and 39 years old in good health. This chain joins TRBV12-3 or TRBV12-4 and TRBJ2-1; 14 bases agree with TRBD2. In DNA, the CDR3 is TGTGCCAGCAGTCCAGGACTAGCGGGAGGCTGGGCCTACAATGAGCAGTTCTTC. This sequence encodes CASSPGLAGGWAYNEQFF.